This entry lists 16 T cell receptor beta chains sequenced from one sample in a study of neurological immune-mediated disorders. Noted time point: technical triplicate 1. MiXCR, applied by TCRdb to the 5' RACE reads, yields one record per CDR3 protein. The sample lists 35,000 to 40,000 distinct CDR3 sequences, approximately 12% occurring once. Sequenced material: PBMCs. These receptors all stem from a man in his sixties with HTLV-1-associated myelopathy (HAM/TSP).

This clonotype was detected many times. The CDR3 protein is CSATGQGFSYEQYF. The CDR3 nucleotides read TGCAGTGCTACCGGACAGGGGTTTTCCTACGAGCAGTACTTC. V and J are TRBV20-1 and TRBJ2-7, with 9 bases fitting TRBD1. Looked up from germline, CDR1 is DFQATT and CDR2 is SNEGSKA (reference sequence). The CDR3 contains 14 residues. V was pared by 4 bases and J by 1 base, with 5 bases of the junction left unmatched.

Ten or more counts support this clonotype. This chain joins TRBV7-2 and TRBJ2-7, with a weak D call TRBD1 (6 bases). Germline V lookup: CDR1 SGHTA, CDR2 FQGNSA. The CDR3 is made up of 15 amino acids. V lost 5 bases and J lost 4, with 18 bases in between. CDR3 bases: TGTGCCAGCAGCCTCCTCCTGGACAGCCGGTACGAGCAGTACTTC. Its protein is CASSLLLDSRYEQYF.

This clonotype was counted at least ten times. This chain links TRBV4-2 with TRBJ2-2; 12 nucleotides match TRBD2. This CDR3 is 19 amino acids long. V lost 4 bases and J lost 5; bases outside the gene matches: 14. Germline V gene sequence: CDR1 LGHNA, CDR2 YNFKEQ. The chain's CDR3 is CASSPEASGRAGGTGELFF. The CDR3 DNA follows: TGTGCCAGCAGCCCGGAGGCTAGCGGGAGGGCCGGGGGAACCGGGGAGCTGTTTTTT.

This clonotype is labeled as medium-sized. The rearrangement joins TRBV20-1 to TRBJ2-2; the D gene is possibly TRBD2 (5 bases). The germline V and J ends were trimmed by 7 bases and 1 base, with 10 bases remaining between them. CDR3 length equals 13 residues. Germline assignment: CDR1 DFQATT and CDR2 SNEGSKA (reference sequence). The CDR3 sequence is CSVSAGNTGELFF. DNA for the CDR3: TGCAGTGTTTCGGCGGGGAACACCGGGGAGCTGTTTTTT.

This clonotype was observed at least ten times. J is TRBJ1-1 and V is TRBV6-5; D uncertain. The CDR3 totals 14 residues. V lost 4 bases, J lost 0 bases, and 9 bases lay in between. Germline V CDR1 and CDR2: MNHEY, SVGAGI. Written as DNA, the CDR3 is TGTGCCAGCAGTTTTGGGCAGTTGAACACTGAAGCTTTCTTT. Translating gives CASSFGQLNTEAFF.

This clonotype was picked up many times. The rearrangement links TRBV20-1 to TRBJ2-7, with D maybe TRBD2 (6 bases). Trimming shortened V by 7 bases and J by 6 bases, and 16 bases separated the two germline ends. Germline CDR1 reads DFQATT; CDR2 reads SNEGSKA (reference sequence). The CDR3 has 12 residues. The CDR3 region is CSGTAGPSEQYF. The CDR3 DNA reads as TGCAGTGGAACGGCGGGGCCCTCCGAGCAGTACTTC.

Many counts were recorded for this clonotype. This rearrangement joins TRBV12-3 or TRBV12-4 to TRBJ1-1; TRBD1 matches at 8 bases. The V and J ends lost 5 bases and 12 bases, in that order; junction bases with no gene match: 5. This CDR3 spans 11 amino acids. The CDR3 here is CASSPRTGTFF. The CDR3 DNA reads as TGTGCCAGCAGTCCTCGGACAGGGACTTTCTTT.

This clonotype appeared many times. The chain is built from TRBV7-8 and TRBJ2-3, with D perhaps TRBD2 (6 bases). Trimming removed 4 bases at V and 4 bases at J, with 15 bases between. Germline CDR1 reads SGHVS; CDR2 reads FQNEAQ. The CDR3 sequence is 15 residues long. As DNA, the CDR3 is TGTGCCAGCAGCTCCACGACTAGTTTCTCAGATACGCAGTATTTT. Translated, it gives CASSSTTSFSDTQYF.

This clonotype has ten or more counts. The chain couples TRBV20-1 to TRBJ2-1; no clear D. Between the trimmed V and J ends, which lost 0 bases and 0 bases, there was a span of 9 bases. Germline V gene lookup returns CDR1 DFQATT and CDR2 SNEGSKA (reference sequence). The length of the CDR3 is 15 residues. The CDR3 region is CSAREGVLSYNEQFF. The CDR3, as DNA: TGCAGTGCTAGAGAGGGTGTCCTCTCCTACAATGAGCAGTTCTTC.

This clonotype was observed at least ten times. V is TRBV20-1 and J is TRBJ1-4, with D possibly TRBD1 on 6 matching bases. With 2 bases removed from V and 7 bases from J, the gap between germline ends came to 8 bases. Per germline, CDR1 DFQATT and CDR2 SNEGSKA (reference sequence). The CDR3 runs to 12 residues. The chain's CDR3 is CSARQGIEKLFF. The CDR3 nucleotides read TGCAGTGCTAGACAGGGGATTGAAAAACTGTTTTTT.

Ten or more counts support this clonotype. The chain links TRBV12-3 or TRBV12-4 to TRBJ2-5; 7 positions match TRBD2. Trimming at V came to 2 bases and at J to 7 bases, leaving 7 bases not matched to a gene. The CDR3 is 14 amino acids. The CDR3 DNA sequence: TGTGCCAGCAGTTTAAGCGGGATGGCACCGACCCAGTACTTC. Protein: CASSLSGMAPTQYF.

This clonotype has ten or more counts. This rearrangement joins TRBV6-5 to TRBJ2-3, with TRBD1 as a possible D gene (6 bases). Between the trimmed V and J ends, which lost 0 bases and 2 bases, there was a span of 9 bases. CDR1 is MNHEY, CDR2 SVGAGI, per germline. This CDR3 is 15 amino acids long. CDR3 nucleotide sequence: TGTGCCAGCAGTTACTCAGGGGGTTACACAGATACGCAGTATTTT. The encoded protein is CASSYSGGYTDTQYF.

This clonotype was seen at least ten times. The chain employs TRBV10-3 and TRBJ2-1; a weak D match, TRBD2 (6 bases). CDR1 is ENHRY and CDR2 is SYGVKD in the germline V gene. V was cut by 4 bases and J by 9 bases, with 10 bases left in between. The CDR3 totals 12 residues. CDR3 in DNA: TGTGCCATCAGTGTACTAGCCGGTGAGCAGTTCTTC. As protein: CAISVLAGEQFF.

In its sample, this clonotype was seen many times. This chain uses TRBV7-9 with TRBJ2-7; 10 bases are a match to TRBD2. The CDR3 length is 13 residues. V was pared by 5 bases and J by 7 bases, with 5 bases of the junction left unmatched. Germline V lookup: CDR1 SEHNR, CDR2 FQNEAQ (reference sequence). CDR3 in amino acids: CASSGLLAGEQYF. As DNA, the CDR3 is TGTGCCAGCAGCGGATTACTAGCGGGAGAGCAGTACTTC.

Within the sample, this clonotype is medium-sized. The chain couples TRBV18 to TRBJ1-4; 7 bases match TRBD1. The length of the CDR3 is 14 residues. Trimming at V came to 3 bases and at J to 3 bases, leaving 1 base not matched to a gene. Per the germline V gene, CDR1 is KGHSH and CDR2 is LQKENI. In DNA form, the CDR3 reads TGTGCCAGCTCACCGACAGGGCCTAATGAAAAACTGTTTTTT. Encoded protein: CASSPTGPNEKLFF.

The sample holds many counts of this clonotype. The chain carries TRBV10-3 and TRBJ2-1, with 13 nucleotides matching TRBD2. This CDR3 comprises 14 residues. The V segment lost 7 bases and the J segment 9 bases; nucleotides outside the gene matches: 6. Germline CDR1 and CDR2: ENHRY and SYGVKD. The CDR3 region is CAITTTSGRSEQFF. The CDR3 DNA is TGTGCCATCACTACGACTAGCGGGAGGAGTGAGCAGTTCTTC.